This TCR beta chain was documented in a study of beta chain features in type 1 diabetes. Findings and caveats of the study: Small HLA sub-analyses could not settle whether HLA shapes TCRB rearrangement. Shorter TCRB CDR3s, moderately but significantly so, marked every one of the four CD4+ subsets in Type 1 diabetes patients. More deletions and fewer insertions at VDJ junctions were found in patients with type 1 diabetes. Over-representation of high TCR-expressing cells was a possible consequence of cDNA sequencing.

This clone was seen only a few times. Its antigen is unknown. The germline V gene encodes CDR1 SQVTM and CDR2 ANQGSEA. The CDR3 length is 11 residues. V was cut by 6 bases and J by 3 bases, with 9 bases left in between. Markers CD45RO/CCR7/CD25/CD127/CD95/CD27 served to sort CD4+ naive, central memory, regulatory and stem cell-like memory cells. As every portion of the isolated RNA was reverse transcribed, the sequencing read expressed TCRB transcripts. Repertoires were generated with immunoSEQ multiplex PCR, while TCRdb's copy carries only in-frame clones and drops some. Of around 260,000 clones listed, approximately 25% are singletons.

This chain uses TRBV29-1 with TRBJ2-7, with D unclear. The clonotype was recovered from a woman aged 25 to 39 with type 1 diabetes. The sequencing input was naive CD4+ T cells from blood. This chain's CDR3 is CSVQIYYEQYF. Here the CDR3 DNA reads TGCAGCGTCCAAATCTACTACGAGCAGTACTTC.